This T cell receptor beta chain was recorded in a study of T cell responses to AZD1222 COVID-19 vaccine. About this clone itself: The antigen remains unidentified.

The trim removed 2 bases at V and 7 bases at J, leaving 7 bases unmatched. The CDR3 covers 15 residues. CDR1 is SGHTA, CDR2 FQGNSA, per germline. The table came from immunoSEQ multiplex PCR; TCRdb's copy has only in-frame clones and leaves some out. Of around 120,000 clones listed, around nine tenths are singletons. Notes on the study in general: Regions 160-218 and 743-854 dominated among vaccine-associated CD4 TCRs spanning spike. The sample set comprised mostly white British donors with more females, and clonal diversity was possibly underestimated.

The chain joins TRBV7-2 to TRBJ2-1, with TRBD2 matching over 8 bases. The TCR originated in an adult in good health. Sequenced material: peripheral blood, taken on day 0 of AZD1222 vaccination. The CDR3 nucleotides are TGTGCCAGCAGCTTAACGGGAGGGCTTGGTAATGAGCAGTTCTTC. Translation gives CASSLTGGLGNEQFF.